The rows below give T cell receptor beta chains drawn from one sample of a study of blood T cell repertoires in COVID-19. Libraries were prepared by immunoSEQ multiplex PCR; TCRdb keeps only in-frame clonotypes and omits some of them. The sample records fewer than 350,000 clones, about 90% being singletons. The sequenced material came from PBMCs or T cells enriched from blood (not recorded which). The receptors shown here come from a woman aged 18-35 years with acute COVID-19. Both conserved end residues are part of each CDR3. A D gene is named only where the DNA matches it firmly. Only some rows state a clone size, as once, few, many or a class for expanded clones.

v_call: TRBV29-1
clone_size: NA
cdr3_length: 12
d_call: TRBD1
j_call: TRBJ1-1
cdr3_nt: TGCAGCGCCGAACAGGGGGTCACTGAAGCTTTCTTT
cdr3_aa: CSAEQGVTEAFF

v_call: TRBV5-5
clone_size: once
cdr3_length: 14
d_call: NA
j_call: TRBJ1-2
cdr3_nt: TGTGCCAGCAGCTTGGAGGAGGGGAACTATGGCTACACCTTC
cdr3_aa: CASSLEEGNYGYTF

v_call: TRBV30
clone_size: once
cdr3_length: 15
d_call: TRBD2
j_call: TRBJ2-1
cdr3_nt: TGTGCCTGGAGTGAGGGACTAGCGGGCCCCAATGAGCAGTTCTTC
cdr3_aa: CAWSEGLAGPNEQFF

v_call: TRBV19
clone_size: NA
cdr3_length: 14
d_call: NA
j_call: TRBJ2-3
cdr3_nt: TGTGCCAGTAGGCGGGACCATAGCACAGATACGCAGTATTTT
cdr3_aa: CASRRDHSTDTQYF

v_call: TRBV4-3
clone_size: NA
cdr3_length: 13
d_call: NA
j_call: TRBJ1-1
cdr3_nt: TGCGCCAGCAGCCAAGAAGGGGGTACTGAAGCTTTCTTT
cdr3_aa: CASSQEGGTEAFF

v_call: TRBV27
clone_size: NA
cdr3_length: 15
d_call: TRBD1
j_call: TRBJ2-1
cdr3_nt: TGTGCCAGCAGTCTAAACAGGGGGACCTACAATGAGCAGTTCTTC
cdr3_aa: CASSLNRGTYNEQFF

v_call: TRBV7-9
clone_size: NA
cdr3_length: 14
d_call: NA
j_call: TRBJ1-4
cdr3_nt: TGTGCCAGCAGCTTCCACAGTGGTAATGAAAAACTGTTTTTT
cdr3_aa: CASSFHSGNEKLFF

v_call: TRBV7-9
clone_size: NA
cdr3_length: 14
d_call: NA
j_call: TRBJ1-1
cdr3_nt: TGTGCCAGCAGCTTGGTGGGAGGACACACTGAAGCTTTCTTT
cdr3_aa: CASSLVGGHTEAFF

v_call: TRBV28
clone_size: NA
cdr3_length: 14
d_call: TRBD2
j_call: TRBJ2-7
cdr3_nt: TGTGCCAGCAGGGGACTAGCGGGAGTGCGCGAGCAGTACTTC
cdr3_aa: CASRGLAGVREQYF

v_call: TRBV25-1
clone_size: NA
cdr3_length: 14
d_call: TRBD2
j_call: TRBJ2-1
cdr3_nt: TGTGCCAGCAGTCCTAGCGGGGTTTGGAATGAGCAGTTCTTC
cdr3_aa: CASSPSGVWNEQFF

v_call: TRBV18
clone_size: NA
cdr3_length: 15
d_call: NA
j_call: TRBJ2-3
cdr3_nt: TGTGCCAGCTCACCACTCAAAACACAGGGAGATACGCAGTATTTT
cdr3_aa: CASSPLKTQGDTQYF

v_call: TRBV20-1
clone_size: NA
cdr3_length: 11
d_call: NA
j_call: TRBJ2-3
cdr3_nt: TGCAGTGCCAAATTCACAGATACGCAGTATTTT
cdr3_aa: CSAKFTDTQYF

v_call: TRBV7-2
clone_size: NA
cdr3_length: 14
d_call: TRBD1
j_call: TRBJ1-4
cdr3_nt: TGTGCCAGCAGCCCTACAGGGGATAACGAAAAACTGTTTTTT
cdr3_aa: CASSPTGDNEKLFF

v_call: TRBV7-2
clone_size: NA
cdr3_length: 12
d_call: NA
j_call: TRBJ1-6
cdr3_nt: TGTGCCAGCAGCTTAGCCGAGTCACCCCTCCACTTT
cdr3_aa: CASSLAESPLHF

v_call: TRBV7-2
clone_size: NA
cdr3_length: 15
d_call: TRBD1
j_call: TRBJ1-2
cdr3_nt: TGTGCCAGCACCTTTTACGGACAGGGGTTAGATGGCTACACCTTC
cdr3_aa: CASTFYGQGLDGYTF

v_call: TRBV5-1
clone_size: NA
cdr3_length: 15
d_call: TRBD2
j_call: TRBJ2-7
cdr3_nt: TGCGCCAGCAGCTTAGTAGCGGGAGAAGTCTACGAGCAGTACTTC
cdr3_aa: CASSLVAGEVYEQYF

v_call: TRBV7-9
clone_size: NA
cdr3_length: 15
d_call: NA
j_call: TRBJ2-2
cdr3_nt: TGTGCCAGCAGCTTAGCGTACGCGGCTAACGGGGAGCTGTTTTTT
cdr3_aa: CASSLAYAANGELFF

v_call: TRBV19
clone_size: NA
cdr3_length: 20
d_call: NA
j_call: TRBJ1-5
cdr3_nt: TGTGCCAGTAGTCTTCGTGTAAGGGGAACCGACTCTAATAGCAATCAGCCCCAGCATTTT
cdr3_aa: CASSLRVRGTDSNSNQPQHF

v_call: TRBV5-1
clone_size: NA
cdr3_length: 15
d_call: NA
j_call: TRBJ2-1
cdr3_nt: TGCGCCAGCAAAACCGACCCCCTGGGCCCCAATGAGCAGTTCTTC
cdr3_aa: CASKTDPLGPNEQFF

v_call: TRBV11-2
clone_size: NA
cdr3_length: 16
d_call: TRBD2
j_call: TRBJ2-1
cdr3_nt: TGTGCCAGCAGACTCATAGCGGGAGGGCCTGTCAATGAGCAGTTCTTC
cdr3_aa: CASRLIAGGPVNEQFF

v_call: TRBV6-5
clone_size: NA
cdr3_length: 16
d_call: TRBD2
j_call: TRBJ2-1
cdr3_nt: TGTGCCAGCAGTTTACTAGCGGCCAGCTCCTACAATGAGCAGTTCTTC
cdr3_aa: CASSLLAASSYNEQFF

v_call: TRBV14
clone_size: NA
cdr3_length: 15
d_call: TRBD1
j_call: TRBJ2-1
cdr3_nt: TGTGCCAGCAGCCCAGGGGGCTTTGGTTACAATGAGCAGTTCTTC
cdr3_aa: CASSPGGFGYNEQFF

v_call: TRBV24-1
clone_size: once
cdr3_length: 15
d_call: TRBD1
j_call: TRBJ2-5
cdr3_nt: TGTGCCACCAGTGATTCGAGGACAGGCCAAGAGACCCAGTACTTC
cdr3_aa: CATSDSRTGQETQYF

v_call: TRBV6-5
clone_size: NA
cdr3_length: 15
d_call: TRBD1
j_call: TRBJ2-2
cdr3_nt: TGTGCCAGCAGACGGGACAGAACGAACACCGGGGAGCTGTTTTTT
cdr3_aa: CASRRDRTNTGELFF

v_call: TRBV28
clone_size: NA
cdr3_length: 13
d_call: NA
j_call: TRBJ2-5
cdr3_nt: TGTGCCAGCAGGAGGGCAGACCAAGAGACCCAGTACTTC
cdr3_aa: CASRRADQETQYF

v_call: TRBV5-1
clone_size: NA
cdr3_length: 14
d_call: TRBD2
j_call: TRBJ2-2
cdr3_nt: TGCGCCAGCAGCGGATTAGCGGGTACCGGGGAGCTGTTTTTT
cdr3_aa: CASSGLAGTGELFF

v_call: TRBV3-1/TRBV3-2
clone_size: NA
cdr3_length: 11
d_call: NA
j_call: TRBJ2-3
cdr3_nt: TGTGCCAGCAGCCAGTCGGATACGCAGTATTTT
cdr3_aa: CASSQSDTQYF

v_call: TRBV2
clone_size: NA
cdr3_length: 15
d_call: TRBD1
j_call: TRBJ1-1
cdr3_nt: TGTGCCAGCAGGGCAGGGGGCGAGTTGAACACTGAAGCTTTCTTT
cdr3_aa: CASRAGGELNTEAFF

v_call: TRBV9
clone_size: NA
cdr3_length: 16
d_call: TRBD2
j_call: TRBJ2-1
cdr3_nt: TGTGCCAGCAGCGAGGGGCAGGGAGGGTCCTACAATGAGCAGTTCTTC
cdr3_aa: CASSEGQGGSYNEQFF

v_call: TRBV5-1
clone_size: NA
cdr3_length: 15
d_call: TRBD1
j_call: TRBJ1-3
cdr3_nt: TGCGCCAGCAGCGTCTGGACAGGGGTTGGAAACACCATATATTTT
cdr3_aa: CASSVWTGVGNTIYF

v_call: TRBV6-5
clone_size: NA
cdr3_length: 16
d_call: NA
j_call: TRBJ2-7
cdr3_nt: TGTGCCAGCAGTTCCCGGAGGGTTGGTAACGGTTACGAGCAGTACTTC
cdr3_aa: CASSSRRVGNGYEQYF

v_call: TRBV4-1
clone_size: NA
cdr3_length: 15
d_call: TRBD1
j_call: TRBJ2-7
cdr3_nt: TGCGCCAGCAGCCGTCCCGTGGACAGGGAAGGCGAGCAGTACTTC
cdr3_aa: CASSRPVDREGEQYF

v_call: TRBV30
clone_size: NA
cdr3_length: 16
d_call: NA
j_call: TRBJ1-5
cdr3_nt: TGTGCCTGGAGTGTGATGGGGGCTGAGGGCAATCAGCCCCAGCATTTT
cdr3_aa: CAWSVMGAEGNQPQHF

v_call: TRBV5-1
clone_size: NA
cdr3_length: 15
d_call: NA
j_call: TRBJ1-6
cdr3_nt: TGCGCCAGCAGCTTGGATCAGGGTAGTAATTCACCCCTCCACTTT
cdr3_aa: CASSLDQGSNSPLHF

v_call: TRBV7-8
clone_size: NA
cdr3_length: 18
d_call: TRBD1
j_call: TRBJ1-3
cdr3_nt: TGTGCCAGCAGCGAAACCTCGTCAGGGGGACTCTCTGGAAACACCATATATTTT
cdr3_aa: CASSETSSGGLSGNTIYF

v_call: TRBV5-5
clone_size: once
cdr3_length: 14
d_call: NA
j_call: TRBJ2-7
cdr3_nt: TGTGCCAGCAGCTTTAGGGGCTCCGGATACGAGCAGTACTTC
cdr3_aa: CASSFRGSGYEQYF

v_call: TRBV28
clone_size: NA
cdr3_length: 14
d_call: NA
j_call: TRBJ2-7
cdr3_nt: TGTGCCAGCAGTCCAGGGGGGTACCCCTACGAGCAGTACTTC
cdr3_aa: CASSPGGYPYEQYF

v_call: TRBV19
clone_size: NA
cdr3_length: 16
d_call: TRBD1
j_call: TRBJ1-5
cdr3_nt: TGTGCCAGTAGTGTAACCGGGACAGGGGTGGACCAGCCCCAGCATTTT
cdr3_aa: CASSVTGTGVDQPQHF

v_call: TRBV27
clone_size: NA
cdr3_length: 17
d_call: TRBD1
j_call: TRBJ1-1
cdr3_nt: TGTGCCAGCAGCCTGACGGACAGGGGGCGCAGGAACACTGAAGCTTTCTTT
cdr3_aa: CASSLTDRGRRNTEAFF

v_call: TRBV28
clone_size: NA
cdr3_length: 17
d_call: TRBD1
j_call: TRBJ1-2
cdr3_nt: TGTGCCAGCAGGAGAGTTGTGACAGGGAAGGTGGTAAGCGGCTACACCTTC
cdr3_aa: CASRRVVTGKVVSGYTF

v_call: TRBV29-1
clone_size: NA
cdr3_length: 14
d_call: TRBD1
j_call: TRBJ2-4
cdr3_nt: TGCAGCGTTGACTCGGGACAGGGGAAAAACATTCAGTACTTC
cdr3_aa: CSVDSGQGKNIQYF

v_call: TRBV6-1
clone_size: NA
cdr3_length: 14
d_call: NA
j_call: TRBJ1-2
cdr3_nt: TGTGCCAGCAGTGAACGGCCGGGGTGGGATGGCTACACCTTC
cdr3_aa: CASSERPGWDGYTF

v_call: TRBV18
clone_size: NA
cdr3_length: 15
d_call: NA
j_call: TRBJ2-7
cdr3_nt: TGTGCCAGCTCCCCAACGGTAATTACCACCTACGAGCAGTACTTC
cdr3_aa: CASSPTVITTYEQYF

v_call: TRBV19
clone_size: NA
cdr3_length: 16
d_call: NA
j_call: TRBJ1-1
cdr3_nt: TGTGCCAGTAGTATCCCGGGGGATGCGGCTTCCCTTAGGGCTTTCTTT
cdr3_aa: CASSIPGDAASLRAFF

v_call: TRBV5-8
clone_size: once
cdr3_length: 12
d_call: NA
j_call: TRBJ1-2
cdr3_nt: TGTGCCAGCAGCTTGATAAACTATGGCTACACCTTC
cdr3_aa: CASSLINYGYTF

v_call: TRBV29-1
clone_size: NA
cdr3_length: 19
d_call: TRBD2
j_call: TRBJ2-1
cdr3_nt: TGCAGCGTTTTGAGCTCAGCGGGAGGACCCAATCGCTCCTACAATGAGCAGTTCTTC
cdr3_aa: CSVLSSAGGPNRSYNEQFF

v_call: TRBV6-5
clone_size: NA
cdr3_length: 15
d_call: NA
j_call: TRBJ2-7
cdr3_nt: TGTGCCAGCAGCCCCACAGGGCCGTTTTTAGTCGGGCAGTACTTC
cdr3_aa: CASSPTGPFLVGQYF

v_call: TRBV4-1
clone_size: NA
cdr3_length: 16
d_call: NA
j_call: TRBJ1-5
cdr3_nt: TGCGCCAGCAGCCAAGATCAGGGTTCCAGCAATCAGCCCCAGCATTTT
cdr3_aa: CASSQDQGSSNQPQHF

v_call: TRBV11-2
clone_size: NA
cdr3_length: 16
d_call: NA
j_call: TRBJ1-1
cdr3_nt: TGTGCCAGCAGCTTAAGGAGGTCCGGGGGAAGCACTGAAGCTTTCTTT
cdr3_aa: CASSLRRSGGSTEAFF

v_call: TRBV27
clone_size: NA
cdr3_length: 16
d_call: TRBD2
j_call: TRBJ2-1
cdr3_nt: TGTGCCAGCAGTAAGCTGAGCGGGGTCTCCTACAATGAGCAGTTCTTC
cdr3_aa: CASSKLSGVSYNEQFF

v_call: TRBV5-1
clone_size: NA
cdr3_length: 15
d_call: TRBD2
j_call: TRBJ2-1
cdr3_nt: TGCGCCAGCAGACAGACTAGCGGGAGGTACAATGAGCAGTTCTTC
cdr3_aa: CASRQTSGRYNEQFF

v_call: TRBV7-9
clone_size: NA
cdr3_length: 16
d_call: TRBD1
j_call: TRBJ1-4
cdr3_nt: TGTGCCAGCAGTCCCCAGGGGGGATCAACTAATGAAAAACTGTTTTTT
cdr3_aa: CASSPQGGSTNEKLFF

v_call: TRBV19
clone_size: NA
cdr3_length: 15
d_call: TRBD2
j_call: TRBJ2-1
cdr3_nt: TGTGCCAGTAGACTAGCGGGAGTGTCCTACAATGAGCAGTTCTTC
cdr3_aa: CASRLAGVSYNEQFF

v_call: TRBV4-3
clone_size: NA
cdr3_length: 16
d_call: TRBD2
j_call: TRBJ2-7
cdr3_nt: TGCGCCAGCAGCCCAGGCCTCCTAGCGGGAACCTACGAGCAGTACTTC
cdr3_aa: CASSPGLLAGTYEQYF

v_call: TRBV19
clone_size: NA
cdr3_length: 14
d_call: TRBD2
j_call: TRBJ2-1
cdr3_nt: TGTGCCACATATGGGAGGGCAGGAGATAATGAGCAGTTCTTC
cdr3_aa: CATYGRAGDNEQFF

v_call: TRBV9
clone_size: NA
cdr3_length: 12
d_call: NA
j_call: TRBJ1-2
cdr3_nt: TGTGCCAGCAGCGGAGACAGGTATGGCTACACCTTC
cdr3_aa: CASSGDRYGYTF

v_call: TRBV5-4
clone_size: NA
cdr3_length: 20
d_call: TRBD1
j_call: TRBJ1-5
cdr3_nt: TGTGCCAGCAGCTTGGTCCACACCCGAACAGGGGGTTATAGCAATCAGCCCCAGCATTTT
cdr3_aa: CASSLVHTRTGGYSNQPQHF

v_call: TRBV7-9
clone_size: NA
cdr3_length: 15
d_call: NA
j_call: TRBJ1-3
cdr3_nt: TGTGCCAGCAGCTTATCCTTGGGAGCTGGAAACACCATATATTTT
cdr3_aa: CASSLSLGAGNTIYF

v_call: TRBV7-3
clone_size: NA
cdr3_length: 16
d_call: TRBD2
j_call: TRBJ2-1
cdr3_nt: TGTGCCAGCAGCCCTAGGGCCGAGACTAGCAGGAATGAGCAGTTCTTC
cdr3_aa: CASSPRAETSRNEQFF